The 22 T cell receptor beta chains below all came from one sample that was sequenced in a study of T cell clonotyping in hematopoietic cell transplantation. Only in-frame clones appear in the TCRdb table, and some are missing; sequencing was by immunoSEQ multiplex PCR. The sample shows 25,000 to 35,000 clones, 93% of them seen only once. Noted time point: recipient sample about 28 days before transplant, after cytoreduction. The sample here was peripheral blood mononuclear cells, taken before stem cell transplant. Every receptor here comes from a man aged 50 to 59 with acute myeloid leukemia. Some clones in this sample may be carry-over from other donors' samples.

The chain is built from TRBV19 and TRBJ2-7; D is unclear. Trimming took off 6 bases at V and 1 base at J, with 13 bases between the two ends. CDR3 length equals 14 residues. The germline V gene encodes CDR1 LNHDA and CDR2 SQIVND (reference sequence). In DNA, the CDR3 is TGTGCCAGTAGGGGATCGTGGGATTCCTACGAGCAGTACTTC. This translates into CASRGSWDSYEQYF.

The chain couples TRBV5-1 to TRBJ2-5; 8 nucleotides match TRBD1. V lost 3 bases and J lost 4; bases outside the gene matches: 2. The CDR3 is 13 residues long. CDR1 SGHRS and CDR2 YFSETQ come from the germline V gene. DNA for the CDR3: TGCGCCAGCAGCTCGACAGGGGCAGAGACCCAGTACTTC. Translating it yields CASSSTGAETQYF.

The CDR3 DNA reads as TGTGCCAGTAGTGCGGAGGGAGTAACCTACGAGCAGTACTTC. As protein: CASSAEGVTYEQYF. This chain joins TRBV19 and TRBJ2-7; a possible D gene is TRBD2 (6 bases). The CDR3 has 14 amino acids. Trimming took off 5 bases at V and 2 bases at J, with 13 bases between the two ends. Germline V gene sequence: CDR1 LNHDA, CDR2 SQIVND (reference sequence).

The chain links TRBV18 to TRBJ1-1; 10 bases are a match to TRBD1. The germline V gene encodes CDR1 KGHSH and CDR2 LQKENI. The CDR3 spans 14 residues. The V segment lost 3 bases and the J segment 7 bases; nucleotides outside the gene matches: 5. As DNA, the CDR3 is TGTGCCAGCTCACCGGGGACAGGGGAAGTTGAAGCTTTCTTT. The encoded protein is CASSPGTGEVEAFF.

This clone was counted only a few times. V usage is TRBV19 and J usage is TRBJ1-1, with a possible D match to TRBD1 (6 bases). The CDR3 loop spans 13 amino acids. The germline V gene has CDR1 LNHDA and CDR2 SQIVND (reference sequence). Deletions cut 7 bases from V and 1 base from J, with 10 bases between. The chain's CDR3 is CASKPRGNTEAFF. The CDR3 DNA reads TGTGCCAGTAAGCCCAGGGGGAACACTGAAGCTTTCTTT.

This clone was observed a single time. This chain joins TRBV4-1 and TRBJ2-5; D uncertain. The CDR3 length is 13 residues. Trimming took 1 base from V and 5 from J, leaving 8 bases between them. Germline V CDR1 and CDR2: MGHRA, YSYEKL. CDR3 DNA sequence: TGCGCCAGCAGCCAAGCGATGCAGGAGACCCAGTACTTC. Its protein is CASSQAMQETQYF.

The V and J genes are TRBV2 and TRBJ2-1; 8 bases line up with TRBD1. The CDR3 covers 13 residues. CDR1 is SNHLY, CDR2 FYNNEI, per germline. The ends lost 8 bases at V and 10 bases at J; junction bases unmatched: 10. Here the CDR3 reads CASQGASTREQFF. In DNA form, the CDR3 reads TGTGCCAGCCAGGGGGCTAGCACGAGAGAGCAGTTCTTC.

The J gene is TRBJ2-1, the V gene TRBV6-5, with 9 bases fitting TRBD2. CDR1 MNHEY and CDR2 SVGAGI come from the germline V gene. This CDR3 comprises 16 residues. V lost 2 bases, J lost 3 bases, and 5 bases stayed unmatched. For the CDR3, the DNA is TGTGCCAGCAGTTACGGAACTAGCGGGCTCTACAATGAGCAGTTCTTC. Protein product: CASSYGTSGLYNEQFF.

The chain is built from TRBV28 and TRBJ1-4; D remains unclear. The V and J ends lost 3 bases and 7 bases respectively, with 3 bases between them. The CDR3 is 11 residues long. Germline CDR1 and CDR2: MDHEN and SYDVKM. CDR3 DNA: TGTGCCAGCAGTTTCGGTGAAAAACTGTTTTTT. It encodes CASSFGEKLFF.

Points on this clone: Because the CDR3's place on the DNA is in doubt, the DNA is left out and the CDR3 is given as listed by TCRdb. This chain joins TRBV30 and TRBJ2-7. CDR1 and CDR2 from the germline V gene are GTSNPN and SVGIG (reference sequence). The CDR3 is made up of 14 amino acids, end residues included. The CDR3 spells CAWTFGPGLQEQYF.

The V and J genes are TRBV5-6 and TRBJ2-1; D call uncertain. Germline CDR1 and CDR2: SGHDT and YYEEEE. The V gene lost 3 bases and the J gene lost 2 bases, with 6 bases spanning the gap. CDR3 length: 13 amino acids. DNA for the CDR3: TGTGCCAGCAGCTCCTACACCTACAATGAGCAGTTCTTC. Amino acid sequence: CASSSYTYNEQFF.

The V gene is TRBV7-9, the J gene TRBJ1-1; 7 bases agree with TRBD1. The CDR3 covers 16 residues. With 2 bases clipped from V and 4 bases from J, the junction kept 10 bases outside the gene matches. Germline CDR1 reads SEHNR; CDR2 reads FQNEAQ (reference sequence). The CDR3 region has the DNA TGTGCCAGCAGCTTAAAGGCAGGGGGAGGAAGCACTGAAGCTTTCTTT. Its protein is CASSLKAGGGSTEAFF.

The chain has TRBV7-2 and TRBJ1-4, with 10 bases lining up with TRBD1. The V gene's germline CDR1 is SGHTA and CDR2 FQGNSA. The CDR3 extends over 14 amino acids. Losses at the gene ends were 5 bases for V and 8 bases for J; bases not matched to a gene: 5. CDR3 region: CASSPGTGEEKLFF. CDR3 sequence (DNA): TGTGCCAGCAGCCCCGGGACAGGGGAGGAAAAACTGTTTTTT. Variable domain in full (rest from reference TRBV7-2 and TRBJ1-4): GAGVSQSPSNKVTEKGKDVELRCDPISGHTALYWYRQSLGQGLEFLIYFQGNSAPDKSGLPSDRFSAERTGGSVSTLTIQRTQQEDSAVYLCASSPGTGEEKLFFGSGTQLSVL.

The chain carries TRBV7-9 and TRBJ1-2; TRBD1 might be the D (6 bases). The CDR3 is made up of 13 amino acids. Trimming removed 10 bases at V and 2 bases at J, with 14 bases between. Looked up from germline, CDR1 is SEHNR and CDR2 is FQNEAQ (reference sequence). The CDR3 bases are TGTGCCACCCCAGGGACACACAACTATGGCTACACCTTC. It yields the protein CATPGTHNYGYTF. The full variable domain, completed using reference TRBV7-9 and TRBJ1-2, is DTGVSQNPRHKITKRGQNVTFRCDPISEHNRLYWYRQTLGQGPEFLTYFQNEAQLEKSRLLSDRFSAERPKGSFSTLEIQRTEQGDSAMYLCATPGTHNYGYTFGSGTRLTVV.

V usage is TRBV18 and J usage is TRBJ1-1; D uncertain. Germline V gene data show CDR1 as KGHSH and CDR2 as LQKENI. The CDR3 covers 15 residues. V lost 1 base and J lost 0, with 9 bases in between. The chain's CDR3 is CASSPRQALNTEAFF. For the CDR3, the DNA is TGTGCCAGCTCACCACGGCAGGCCTTGAACACTGAAGCTTTCTTT. The full variable domain, with the rest looked up from reference TRBV18 and TRBJ1-1, is NAGVMQNPRHLVRRRGQEARLRCSPMKGHSHVYWYRQLPEEGLKFMVYLQKENIIDESGMPKERFSAEFPKEGPSILRIQQVVRGDSAAYFCASSPRQALNTEAFFGQGTRLTVV.

This chain links TRBV6-4 with TRBJ1-6; D remains ambiguous. The length of the CDR3 is 13 residues. Trimming took off 8 bases at V and 10 bases at J, with 15 bases between the two ends. Germline lookup yields CDR1 MRHNA and CDR2 SNTAGT. The CDR3 reads CASPNSNGSPLHF. As DNA, the CDR3 is TGTGCCAGCCCCAACAGTAATGGGTCACCCCTCCACTTT.

This sequence joins TRBV5-1 and TRBJ2-5, with 9 bases that match TRBD1. CDR1 and CDR2 from the germline V gene are SGHRS and YFSETQ. The ends lost 3 bases at V and 5 bases at J; junction bases unmatched: 5. CDR3 size: 14 residues. CDR3 DNA: TGCGCCAGCAGCTCCTCGACAGGGGGTGAGACCCAGTACTTC. Protein product: CASSSSTGGETQYF.

The gene calls are TRBV28 and TRBJ1-2, with D possibly matching TRBD1 (5 bases). Between the trimmed V and J ends, which lost 2 bases and 8 bases, there was a span of 9 bases. CDR1 MDHEN and CDR2 SYDVKM come from the germline V gene. This CDR3 is built from 12 residues. The CDR3 DNA is TGTGCCAGCAGTTTAGGGCAGGGCGGCTACACCTTC. This encodes CASSLGQGGYTF.

The chain joins TRBV7-2 to TRBJ2-5, with 8 bases matching TRBD2. CDR1 and CDR2 (germline): SGHTA, FQGNSA. The CDR3 extends over 15 amino acids. V lost 2 bases to trimming and J lost 1 base; unmatched junction nucleotides: 3. The CDR3 DNA follows: TGTGCCAGCAGCTTAAGGGGGACTAGCCAAGAGACCCAGTACTTC. Translating gives CASSLRGTSQETQYF.

The CDR3 loop reads CASSVDRGTEAFF. For the CDR3, the DNA is TGTGCCAGCAGCGTGGACAGGGGTACTGAAGCTTTCTTT. This rearrangement joins TRBV7-2 to TRBJ1-1; 9 positions agree with TRBD1. CDR3 length: 13 amino acids. CDR1 and CDR2 from the germline V gene are SGHTA and FQGNSA. Unmatched junction bases numbered 3, after V lost 5 bases and J lost 5 bases.

The V gene is TRBV27, the J gene TRBJ1-6; D possibly corresponds to TRBD1 (5 bases). Germline CDR1 reads MNHEY; CDR2 reads SMNVEV (reference sequence). V was shortened by 5 bases and J by 10 bases, with 12 bases between the two germline ends. The CDR3 sequence is 13 residues long. CDR3 amino acids: CASSGQGRSPLHF. The CDR3 DNA follows: TGTGCCAGCAGTGGGCAGGGAAGATCACCCCTCCACTTT.

The chain has TRBV27 and TRBJ2-7, with 10 bases matching TRBD2. Germline-derived CDR1 and CDR2 are MNHEY and SMNVEV (reference sequence). The trim removed 5 bases at V and 3 bases at J, leaving 10 bases unmatched. This CDR3 comprises 16 residues. The CDR3 DNA reads as TGTGCCAGCAGTCCCAAGGGACTAGCGAGGTACTACGAGCAGTACTTC. Its protein is CASSPKGLARYYEQYF.